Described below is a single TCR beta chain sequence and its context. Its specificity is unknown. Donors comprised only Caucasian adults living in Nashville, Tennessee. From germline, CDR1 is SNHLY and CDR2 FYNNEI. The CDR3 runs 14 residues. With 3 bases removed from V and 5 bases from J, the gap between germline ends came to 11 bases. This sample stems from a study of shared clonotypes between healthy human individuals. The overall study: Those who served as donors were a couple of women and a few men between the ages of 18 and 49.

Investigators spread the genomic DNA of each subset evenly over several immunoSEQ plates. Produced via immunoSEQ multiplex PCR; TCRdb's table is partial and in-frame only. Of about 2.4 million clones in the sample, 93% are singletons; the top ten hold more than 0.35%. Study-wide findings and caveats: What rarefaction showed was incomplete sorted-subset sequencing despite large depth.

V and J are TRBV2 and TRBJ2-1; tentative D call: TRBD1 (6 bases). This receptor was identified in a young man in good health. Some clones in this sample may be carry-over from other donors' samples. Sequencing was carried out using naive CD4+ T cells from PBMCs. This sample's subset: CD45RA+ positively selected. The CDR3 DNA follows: TGTGCCAGCAGTGAGTCCAGGGGTCACAATGAGCAGTTCTTC. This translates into CASSESRGHNEQFF.